Each of the 28 T cell receptor beta chains below was sequenced from the same sample in a study of blood T cell repertoires in COVID-19. Here immunoSEQ multiplex PCR was the method, and the copy in TCRdb shows in-frame clones only, minus some. The sample includes roughly 260,000 clones, around 87% seen only once; the top ten take 2% to 2.5%. The sample taken for sequencing was peripheral blood. These receptors all come from a woman between 50 and 59 years old with acute or convalescent COVID-19.

The chain couples TRBV7-2 to TRBJ1-1; D possibly corresponds to TRBD1 (5 bases). Germline CDR1 reads SGHTA; CDR2 reads FQGNSA. With 5 bases removed from V and 11 bases from J, the gap between germline ends came to 15 bases. The CDR3 totals 12 residues. CDR3 residues: CASSPGGPGAFF. In DNA form, the CDR3 reads TGTGCCAGCAGCCCCGGGGGTCCTGGGGCTTTCTTT.

Only a few counts were recorded for this clone. CDR3 residues: CASTAGLAEYNEQFF. Here the CDR3 DNA reads TGTGCCAGTACCGCGGGACTAGCGGAGTACAATGAGCAGTTCTTC. The gene calls are TRBV19 and TRBJ2-1; 11 bases fit TRBD2. The CDR3 contains 15 residues. With 7 bases clipped from V and 4 bases from J, the junction kept 6 bases outside the gene matches. From germline, CDR1 is LNHDA and CDR2 SQIVND (reference sequence).

The chain carries TRBV28 and TRBJ2-3; 10 bases map to TRBD2. J lost 5 bases, V lost 7 bases, and 9 bases had no gene match. Germline V gene lookup returns CDR1 MDHEN and CDR2 SYDVKM. The CDR3 consists of 15 residues. Here the CDR3 reads CASKPGLAEQDTQYF. The CDR3 DNA reads TGTGCCAGCAAACCCGGACTAGCGGAACAAGATACGCAGTATTTT.

This sequence joins TRBV7-9 and TRBJ2-3; D uncertain. Trimming left V 5 bases short and J 6 bases short, with 12 bases between. The CDR3 spans 13 residues. CDR1 and CDR2 (germline): SEHNR, FQNEAQ (reference sequence). CDR3 sequence: CASSPKTFDTQYF. CDR3 coding DNA: TGTGCCAGCAGCCCTAAAACTTTTGATACGCAGTATTTT.

This clone was detected only once. In DNA, the CDR3 is TGTGCCTGGAATCTGCGGACATGGCGAAATTCACCCCTCCACTTT. Its protein is CAWNLRTWRNSPLHF. The rearrangement joins TRBV30 to TRBJ1-6; D perhaps matches TRBD1 (5 bases). The CDR3 is made up of 15 amino acids. Germline V CDR1 and CDR2: GTSNPN, SVGIG (reference sequence). Deletions cut 4 bases from V and 7 bases from J, with 17 bases between.

The chain employs TRBV5-6 and TRBJ2-3, with 8 bases identical to TRBD1. This CDR3 spans 15 amino acids. Trimming took 4 bases from V and 4 from J; bases not matched to a gene: 8. Germline CDR1 and CDR2: SGHDT and YYEEEE. Written as DNA, the CDR3 is TGTGCCAGCAGCCTCTGGACAGGGACATCAGATACGCAGTATTTT. Protein: CASSLWTGTSDTQYF.

This chain links TRBV11-2 with TRBJ2-3; the D gene is possibly TRBD2 (6 bases). The CDR3 has 16 amino acids. Trimming stripped 5 bases from V and 5 bases from J, with 20 bases between. Germline V gene sequence: CDR1 SGHAT, CDR2 FQNNGV. The CDR3 DNA reads as TGTGCCAGCAGCCTATACGCCGGGGGTATGCGAGATACGCAGTATTTT. Translation: CASSLYAGGMRDTQYF.

The chain carries TRBV5-1 and TRBJ1-3, with TRBD1 matching 8 bases. This CDR3 region has 15 residues. Germline CDR1 is SGHRS and CDR2 is YFSETQ. J gave up 4 bases and V 4 bases, and 7 bases lay outside the gene matches. CDR3 protein: CASSDQGALGNTIYF. As DNA, the CDR3 is TGCGCCAGCAGCGACCAGGGGGCGTTAGGAAACACCATATATTTT.

This chain uses TRBV6-5 with TRBJ1-5; 7 nucleotides line up with TRBD1. Unmatched junction bases numbered 6, after V lost 6 bases and J lost 1 base. This CDR3 has 15 residues. Germline lookup yields CDR1 MNHEY and CDR2 SVGAGI. The CDR3 reads CASSRQGSSNQPQHF. DNA for the CDR3: TGTGCCAGCAGCCGACAGGGTTCGAGCAATCAGCCCCAGCATTTT.

V usage is TRBV28 and J usage is TRBJ2-7; TRBD1 matches 7 bases. The germline V gene has CDR1 MDHEN and CDR2 SYDVKM. The CDR3 runs to 13 residues. V gave up 5 bases and J gave up 3 bases; unmatched junction bases: 4. The CDR3 spells CASSQQGIYEQYF. The CDR3 nucleotides are TGTGCCAGCAGTCAACAGGGGATCTACGAGCAGTACTTC.

This rearrangement joins TRBV5-1 to TRBJ1-2; 12 positions agree with TRBD1. CDR1 and CDR2 (germline): SGHRS, YFSETQ. CDR3 length: 14 amino acids. V trimming: 4 bases; J trimming: 8 bases; junction bases outside the gene matches: 6. The CDR3 nucleotides read TGCGCCAGCAGCCCCGGGACAGGGGGCTCAGGCTACACCTTC. This codes for CASSPGTGGSGYTF.

This clone showed up just once. The V gene is TRBV7-9, the J gene TRBJ1-1; 8 nucleotides agree with TRBD1. Per the germline V gene, CDR1 is SEHNR and CDR2 is FQNEAQ (reference sequence). V dropped 4 bases and J dropped 1; count of bases not matched to a gene: 8. This CDR3 is built from 16 residues. The CDR3: CASSSIWTGPNTEAFF. The DNA of the CDR3 is TGTGCCAGCAGCTCGATTTGGACAGGGCCGAACACTGAAGCTTTCTTT.

The rearrangement joins TRBV5-1 to TRBJ1-4; maybe TRBD1 (6 bases). CDR3 size: 15 residues. The germline V and J ends were trimmed by 4 bases and 1 base, with 11 bases remaining between them. Germline V gene lookup returns CDR1 SGHRS and CDR2 YFSETQ. The CDR3 DNA reads TGCGCCAGCAGCCCCAAGGACAGAACTAATGAAAAACTGTTTTTT. Translation: CASSPKDRTNEKLFF.

The chain links TRBV7-3 to TRBJ1-1, with no clear D. V lost 6 bases to trimming and J lost 1 base, with 15 bases between them. CDR3 length: 15 amino acids. Germline CDR1 reads SGHTA; CDR2 reads FQGTGA. This CDR3 reads CASSLSGQANTEAFF. DNA for the CDR3: TGTGCCAGCAGTCTGTCTGGCCAGGCGAACACTGAAGCTTTCTTT.

The table lists this clone with a count of one. The chain uses TRBV7-9 and TRBJ2-5; the D is unclear. This CDR3 has 12 amino acids. V was pared by 1 base and J by 4 bases, with 4 bases between. The V gene's germline CDR1 is SEHNR and CDR2 FQNEAQ (reference sequence). CDR3 sequence (DNA): TGTGCCAGCAGCTTAGGGGCAGAGACCCAGTACTTC. As protein: CASSLGAETQYF.

V usage is TRBV19 and J usage is TRBJ2-1; 9 nucleotides agree with TRBD2. The V gene's germline CDR1 is LNHDA and CDR2 SQIVND (reference sequence). After removal of 3 bases from V and 8 bases from J, the junction contained 8 bases not matched to a gene. This CDR3 contains 15 residues. CDR3 sequence reads: CASSISLAGRDEQFF. In nucleotides, the CDR3 is TGTGCCAGTAGTATTAGTCTAGCGGGAAGAGATGAGCAGTTCTTC. Supplemented by reference TRBV19 and TRBJ2-1, the full variable domain reads DGGITQSPKYLFRKEGQNVTLSCEQNLNHDAMYWYRQDPGQGLRLIYYSQIVNDFQKGDIAEGYSVSREKKESFPLTVTSAQKNPTAFYLCASSISLAGRDEQFFGPGTRLTVL.

The gene calls are TRBV6-6 and TRBJ1-1; D remains unclear. V lost 8 bases, J lost 7 bases, and 11 bases lay in between. The CDR3 consists of 11 residues. Germline V gene lookup returns CDR1 MNHNY and CDR2 SVGAGI (reference sequence). The CDR3 sequence is CASERASEAFF. The CDR3 DNA reads as TGTGCCAGCGAGCGAGCCAGTGAAGCTTTCTTT.

V gene TRBV5-1 combines with J gene TRBJ2-7, with 8 bases matching TRBD2. Losses at the gene ends were 2 bases for V and 7 bases for J; bases not matched to a gene: 8. CDR3 length: 14 residues. Germline values: CDR1 SGHRS, CDR2 YFSETQ. The CDR3: CASSFFREGNEQYF. As DNA, the CDR3 is TGCGCCAGCAGCTTTTTCCGGGAGGGGAATGAGCAGTACTTC.

V usage is TRBV6-5 and J usage is TRBJ2-5; a possible D gene is TRBD2 (5 bases). Germline CDR1 is MNHEY and CDR2 is SVGAGI. Trimming pared 2 bases from V and 3 bases from J, leaving 16 bases between. The CDR3 is 16 amino acids. The CDR3 here is CASSYPGSWTEETQYF. CDR3 bases: TGTGCCAGCAGTTACCCGGGATCGTGGACTGAAGAGACCCAGTACTTC.

The rearrangement joins TRBV7-3 to TRBJ1-3; D is perhaps TRBD1 (6 bases). Germline CDR1 is SGHTA and CDR2 is FQGTGA. The ends were cut back, 5 bases at V and 0 bases at J, with 8 bases in the middle. The CDR3 contains 14 residues. CDR3 DNA sequence: TGTGCCAGCAGCACAGGGTACTCTGGAAACACCATATATTTT. It encodes CASSTGYSGNTIYF.

This chain joins TRBV5-1 and TRBJ1-1; 7 bases are shared with TRBD1. This CDR3 has 14 amino acids. V lost 3 bases and J lost 5; bases outside the gene matches: 7. CDR1 is SGHRS and CDR2 is YFSETQ in the germline V gene. CDR3 loop: CASSSKNRGTEAFF. The CDR3 coding sequence is TGCGCCAGCAGCTCAAAGAACAGGGGAACTGAAGCTTTCTTT.

V usage is TRBV4-1 and J usage is TRBJ2-5; no clear D. The CDR3 runs 13 residues. V was pared by 3 bases and J by 5 bases, with 10 bases between. The germline V gene has CDR1 MGHRA and CDR2 YSYEKL. The CDR3 nucleotides are TGCGCCAGCAGCCAGGTACTTCTTGAGACCCAGTACTTC. This encodes CASSQVLLETQYF.

This chain joins TRBV19 and TRBJ2-2, with D possibly being TRBD1 (6 bases). Trimming removed 4 bases at V and 6 bases at J, with 9 bases between. Germline-derived CDR1 and CDR2 are LNHDA and SQIVND (reference sequence). This CDR3 is 13 amino acids long. The CDR3 loop reads CASSTQGPGELFF. DNA for the CDR3: TGTGCCAGTAGTACACAGGGTCCCGGGGAGCTGTTTTTT.

The chain is built from TRBV29-1 and TRBJ2-7, with 16 nucleotides matching TRBD2. Germline V lookup: CDR1 SQVTM, CDR2 ANQGSEA. J was trimmed by 6 bases and V by 1 base; bases with no gene match: 6. This CDR3 is built from 16 residues. The CDR3 sequence: CSVEGRGLAGGFEQYF. In DNA, the CDR3 is TGCAGCGTTGAAGGTAGGGGACTAGCGGGAGGGTTCGAGCAGTACTTC.

This clone turned up a few times. The J gene is TRBJ1-1, the V gene TRBV7-2; 11 bases are shared with TRBD1. J lost 4 bases, V lost 1 base, and 5 bases had no gene match. Germline V gene data show CDR1 as SGHTA and CDR2 as FQGNSA. The CDR3 totals 16 residues. Here the CDR3 DNA reads TGTGCCAGCAGCTTAGGGACAGGGGGCTTGGGCACTGAAGCTTTCTTT. This sequence encodes CASSLGTGGLGTEAFF.

This chain uses TRBV6-4 with TRBJ1-2; 7 bases map to TRBD1. After removal of 2 bases from V and 6 bases from J, the junction contained 9 bases not matched to a gene. Germline-derived CDR1 and CDR2 are MRHNA and SNTAGT. The CDR3 is made up of 15 amino acids. CDR3 nucleotides: TGTGCCAGCAGTGACCCCCGGACAGGACTCCATGGCTACACCTTC. Translating gives CASSDPRTGLHGYTF.

This clone appeared once. The J gene is TRBJ2-5, the V gene TRBV7-2; D perhaps matches TRBD1 (6 bases). From germline, CDR1 is SGHTA and CDR2 FQGNSA. This CDR3 spans 14 amino acids. Trimming took off 5 bases at V and 5 bases at J, with 15 bases between the two ends. The CDR3 nucleotides read TGTGCCAGCAGCCAAACAGGGCTGGGGGAGACCCAGTACTTC. Translation: CASSQTGLGETQYF. The full variable domain, completed using reference TRBV7-2 and TRBJ2-5, is GAGVSQSPSNKVTEKGKDVELRCDPISGHTALYWYRQSLGQGLEFLIYFQGNSAPDKSGLPSDRFSAERTGGSVSTLTIQRTQQEDSAVYLCASSQTGLGETQYFGPGTRLLVL.

J is TRBJ2-5 and V is TRBV4-1, with a weak D call TRBD2 (6 bases). Trimming cost V 2 bases and J 4 bases, with 11 bases left between them. CDR3 length: 14 amino acids. Germline V gene data show CDR1 as MGHRA and CDR2 as YSYEKL. CDR3 sequence (DNA): TGCGCCAGCAGCCAATTTAGGGGAGGAGAGACCCAGTACTTC. Translated: CASSQFRGGETQYF.